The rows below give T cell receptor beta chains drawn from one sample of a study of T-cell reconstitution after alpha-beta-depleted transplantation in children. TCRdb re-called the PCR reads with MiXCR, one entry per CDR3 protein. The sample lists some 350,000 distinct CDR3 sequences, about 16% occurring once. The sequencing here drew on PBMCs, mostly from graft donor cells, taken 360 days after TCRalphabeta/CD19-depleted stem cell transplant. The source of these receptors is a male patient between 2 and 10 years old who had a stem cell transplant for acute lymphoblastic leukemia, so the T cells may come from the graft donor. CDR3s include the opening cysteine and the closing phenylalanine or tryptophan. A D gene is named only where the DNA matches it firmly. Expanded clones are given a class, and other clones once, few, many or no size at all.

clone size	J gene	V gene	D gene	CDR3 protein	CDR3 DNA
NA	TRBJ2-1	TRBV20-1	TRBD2	CSARDSREDLNEQFF	TGCAGTGCTAGAGATAGCCGGGAGGACCTCAATGAGCAGTTCTTC
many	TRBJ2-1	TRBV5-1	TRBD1	CASSLPGGAYNEQFF	TGCGCCAGCAGCTTGCCAGGGGGTGCCTACAATGAGCAGTTCTTC
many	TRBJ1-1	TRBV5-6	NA	CASSLKAGVNTEAFF	TGTGCCAGCAGCTTAAAGGCAGGGGTGAACACTGAAGCTTTCTTT
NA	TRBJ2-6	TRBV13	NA	CASSLGQVYSGANVLTF	TGTGCCAGCAGCTTAGGACAGGTTTACTCTGGGGCCAACGTCCTGACTTTC
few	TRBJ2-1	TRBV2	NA	CARGRVPLQEQFF	TGTGCCAGGGGGCGGGTGCCCCTACAGGAGCAGTTCTTC
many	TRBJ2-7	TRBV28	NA	CASSLPLGNFYEQYF	TGTGCCAGCAGTTTACCCCTAGGGAACTTCTACGAGCAGTACTTC
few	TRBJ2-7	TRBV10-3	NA	CAARQESAVYEQYF	TGTGCCGCACGACAGGAGTCCGCTGTTTACGAGCAGTACTTC
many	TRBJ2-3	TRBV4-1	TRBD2	CASSHRAGGADTQYF	TGCGCCAGCAGCCACCGAGCGGGAGGGGCGGATACGCAGTATTTT
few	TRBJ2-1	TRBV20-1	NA	CSASGGFLKLTFYNEQFF	TGCAGTGCTAGTGGGGGGTTCCTCAAATTAACCTTCTACAATGAGCAGTTCTTC
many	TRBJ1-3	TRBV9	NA	CASSNRPNSGNTIYF	TGTGCCAGCAGCAATCGCCCGAACTCTGGAAACACCATATATTTT